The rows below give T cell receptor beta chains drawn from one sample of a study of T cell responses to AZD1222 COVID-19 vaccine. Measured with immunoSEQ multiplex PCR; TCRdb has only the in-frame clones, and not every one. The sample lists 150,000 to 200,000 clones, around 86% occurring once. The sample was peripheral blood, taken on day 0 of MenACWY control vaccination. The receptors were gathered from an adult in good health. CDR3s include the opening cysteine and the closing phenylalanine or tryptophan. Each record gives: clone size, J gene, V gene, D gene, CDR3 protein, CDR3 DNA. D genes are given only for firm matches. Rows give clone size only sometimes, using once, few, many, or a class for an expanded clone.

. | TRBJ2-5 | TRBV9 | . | CASSAEETQYF | TGTGCCAGCAGCGCGGAAGAGACCCAGTACTTC
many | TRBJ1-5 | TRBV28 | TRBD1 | CASRGRRGGYSNQPQHF | TGTGCCAGCCGCGGGCGCAGGGGGGGATATAGCAATCAGCCCCAGCATTTT
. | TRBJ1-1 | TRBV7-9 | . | CASSLALRESEAFF | TGTGCCAGCAGCTTAGCCTTAAGGGAGTCTGAAGCTTTCTTT
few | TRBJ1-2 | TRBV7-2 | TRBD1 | CASSESSGQGEGGYTF | TGTGCCAGCAGTGAAAGCTCCGGACAGGGAGAAGGTGGCTACACCTTC
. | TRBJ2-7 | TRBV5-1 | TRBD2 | CASSSLAGSSYEQYF | TGCGCCAGCAGCAGCTTAGCGGGGAGCTCCTACGAGCAGTACTTC
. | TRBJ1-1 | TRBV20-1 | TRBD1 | CSASRTGQDTEAFF | TGCAGTGCTAGTAGGACAGGCCAGGACACTGAAGCTTTCTTT
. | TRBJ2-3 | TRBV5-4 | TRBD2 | CASSWRLAGSTDTQYF | TGTGCCAGCAGCTGGCGACTAGCGGGGAGCACAGATACGCAGTATTTT
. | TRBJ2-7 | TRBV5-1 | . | CASSFGGVYEQYF | TGCGCCAGCAGCTTCGGCGGGGTATACGAGCAGTACTTC
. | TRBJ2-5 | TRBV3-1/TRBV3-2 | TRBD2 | CASSPLAGGAQETQYF | TGTGCCAGCAGCCCCCTGGCGGGGGGTGCCCAAGAGACCCAGTACTTC
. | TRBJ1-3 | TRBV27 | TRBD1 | CASSEQGAGAGNTIYF | TGTGCCAGCAGTGAGCAGGGGGCCGGGGCTGGAAACACCATATATTTT
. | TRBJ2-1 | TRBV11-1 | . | CASSLAEGDSYNEQFF | TGTGCCAGCAGCTTAGCGGAAGGTGACTCCTACAATGAGCAGTTCTTC
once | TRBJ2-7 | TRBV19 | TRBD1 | CASSIGPGGEQYF | TGTGCCAGTAGTATCGGGCCAGGGGGCGAGCAGTACTTC
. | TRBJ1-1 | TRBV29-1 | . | CSVDPDRNTEAFF | TGCAGCGTTGATCCGGACAGGAACACTGAAGCTTTCTTT
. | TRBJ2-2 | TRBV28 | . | CATQRAGELFF | TGTGCCACCCAGAGGGCCGGGGAGCTGTTTTTT
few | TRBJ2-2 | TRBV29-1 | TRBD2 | CSIRLAGVAGELFF | TGCAGCATTAGACTAGCGGGAGTCGCCGGGGAGCTGTTTTTT
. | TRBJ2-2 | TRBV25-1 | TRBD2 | CASSEREHGELFF | TGTGCCAGCAGTGAGCGGGAGCACGGGGAGCTGTTTTTT
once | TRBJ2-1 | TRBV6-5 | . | CASSFRAGNLNEQFF | TGTGCCAGCAGTTTTCGCGCAGGGAATTTAAATGAGCAGTTCTTC
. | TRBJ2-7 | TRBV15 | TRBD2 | CATSRGKREGAYEQYF | TGTGCCACCAGCAGAGGAAAGCGGGAGGGCGCCTACGAGCAGTACTTC
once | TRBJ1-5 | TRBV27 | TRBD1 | CASSTTGGSNQPQHF | TGTGCCAGCAGTACCACAGGGGGCAGCAATCAGCCCCAGCATTTT
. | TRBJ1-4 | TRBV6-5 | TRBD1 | CASRPLDREPEKLFF | TGTGCCAGCAGACCCCTGGACAGGGAGCCAGAAAAACTGTTTTTT
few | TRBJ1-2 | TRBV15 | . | CATSRGRSGRDYGYTF | TGTGCCACCAGCAGAGGACGATCAGGGAGGGACTATGGCTACACCTTC
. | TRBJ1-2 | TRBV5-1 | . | CASSLGTQNYGYTF | TGCGCCAGCAGCCTCGGGACTCAGAACTATGGCTACACCTTC
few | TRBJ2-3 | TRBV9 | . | CATSRSGSTDTQYF | TGTGCCACCTCGAGGAGCGGGAGCACAGATACGCAGTATTTT
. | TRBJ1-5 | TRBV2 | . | CASSDLIIATHSNQPQHF | TGTGCCAGCAGTGATCTGATAATAGCCACCCATAGCAATCAGCCCCAGCATTTT
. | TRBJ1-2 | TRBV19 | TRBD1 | CASQYRDRWGYTF | TGTGCCAGTCAGTACCGGGACAGGTGGGGCTACACCTTC
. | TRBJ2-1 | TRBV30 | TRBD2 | CAWSKKGLADNEQFF | TGTGCCTGGAGTAAGAAGGGACTAGCGGACAATGAGCAGTTCTTC
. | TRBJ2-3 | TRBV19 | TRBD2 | CASRASGSTDTQYF | TGTGCTAGTAGAGCTAGCGGGTCGACAGATACGCAGTATTTT
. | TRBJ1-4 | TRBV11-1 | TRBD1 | CASSLRQGPNEKLFF | TGTGCCAGCAGCCTACGACAGGGGCCTAATGAAAAACTGTTTTTT
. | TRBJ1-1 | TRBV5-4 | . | CASSLTPGVATEAFF | TGTGCCAGCAGCTTAACCCCAGGGGTCGCCACTGAAGCTTTCTTT
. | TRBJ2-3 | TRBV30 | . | CAWSVGLATDTQYF | TGTGCCTGGAGTGTAGGGTTAGCGACAGATACGCAGTATTTT
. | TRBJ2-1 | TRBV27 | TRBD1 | CASSLWTGRDEQFF | TGTGCCAGCAGTTTATGGACAGGCCGGGATGAGCAGTTCTTC
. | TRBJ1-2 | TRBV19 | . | CASSIQGILYGYTF | TGTGCCAGTAGTATTCAAGGGATCCTCTATGGCTACACCTTC